The next 5 T cell receptor beta chains were all read from a single sample in a study of blood T cell repertoires in COVID-19. Libraries were prepared by immunoSEQ multiplex PCR; TCRdb keeps only in-frame clonotypes and omits some of them. The sample has 400,000 or so clones; roughly 90% are singletons. The sequenced sample consisted of peripheral blood. The receptors originated from a man between 18 and 29 years old with COVID-19, enrolled during active disease.

The V gene is TRBV19, the J gene TRBJ2-7; D gene ambiguous. Germline assignment: CDR1 LNHDA and CDR2 SQIVND (reference sequence). The CDR3 sequence is 16 residues long. The germline V and J ends were trimmed by 6 bases and 0 bases, with 18 bases remaining between them. CDR3 DNA sequence: TGTGCCAGTAGCTCCTTCTCGGTCGGCGGCTCCTACGAGCAGTACTTC. Protein: CASSSFSVGGSYEQYF.

The chain is built from TRBV7-9 and TRBJ1-1; D gene uncertain. This CDR3 is 15 amino acids long. Germline lookup yields CDR1 SEHNR and CDR2 FQNEAQ (reference sequence). V shed 5 bases and J shed 1 base, with 14 bases lying between them. The CDR3 loop reads CASSGRENRNTEAFF. DNA of the CDR3: TGTGCCAGCAGCGGTCGGGAGAATCGGAACACTGAAGCTTTCTTT.

The J gene is TRBJ2-2, the V gene TRBV24-1; D is perhaps TRBD2 (6 bases). The V gene's germline CDR1 is KGHDR and CDR2 SFDVKD. The V end lost 6 bases, the J end lost 0 bases, and 13 bases lay between the germline ends. The CDR3 runs to 16 residues. The CDR3 sequence: CATSRYGSSNTGELFF. In nucleotides, the CDR3 is TGTGCCACCAGTAGGTACGGGAGTTCGAACACCGGGGAGCTGTTTTTT.

This chain links TRBV12-3 or TRBV12-4 with TRBJ1-1, with D possibly being TRBD1 (6 bases). There are 13 residues in the CDR3. V lost 5 bases and J 6 bases, leaving 13 bases between the germline ends. CDR3 sequence reads: CASSLTGQSEAFF. Here the CDR3 DNA reads TGTGCCAGCAGTCTCACCGGACAGTCTGAAGCTTTCTTT.

The V and J genes are TRBV10-3 and TRBJ2-1; TRBD2 agrees at 7 bases. With 4 bases clipped from V and 8 bases from J, the junction kept 5 bases outside the gene matches. The CDR3 is made up of 13 amino acids. CDR1 is ENHRY, CDR2 SYGVKD, per germline. The CDR3 DNA is TGTGCCATCAGTGGGGGCGGGAGCTATGAGCAGTTCTTC. This gives the protein CAISGGGSYEQFF.